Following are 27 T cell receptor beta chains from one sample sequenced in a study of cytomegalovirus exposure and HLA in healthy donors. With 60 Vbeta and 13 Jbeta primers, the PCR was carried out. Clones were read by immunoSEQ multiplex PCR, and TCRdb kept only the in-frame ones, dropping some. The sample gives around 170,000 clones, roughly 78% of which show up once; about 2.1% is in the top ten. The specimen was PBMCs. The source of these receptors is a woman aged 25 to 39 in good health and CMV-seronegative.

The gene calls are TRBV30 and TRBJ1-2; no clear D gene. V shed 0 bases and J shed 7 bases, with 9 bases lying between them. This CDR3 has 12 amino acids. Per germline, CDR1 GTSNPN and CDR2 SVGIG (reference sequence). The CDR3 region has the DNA TGTGCCTGGAGTGTACGCCTGGCTGGCTACACCTTC. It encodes CAWSVRLAGYTF.

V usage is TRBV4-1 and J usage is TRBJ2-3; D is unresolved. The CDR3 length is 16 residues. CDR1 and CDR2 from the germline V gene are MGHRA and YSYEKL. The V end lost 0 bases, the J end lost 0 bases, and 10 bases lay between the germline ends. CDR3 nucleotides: TGCGCCAGCAGCCAAGACGTCAGGCCTAGCACAGATACGCAGTATTTT. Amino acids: CASSQDVRPSTDTQYF.

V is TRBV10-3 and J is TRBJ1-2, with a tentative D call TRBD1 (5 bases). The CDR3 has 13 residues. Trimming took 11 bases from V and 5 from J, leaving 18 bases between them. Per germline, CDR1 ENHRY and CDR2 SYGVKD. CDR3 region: CASARGGGYGYTF. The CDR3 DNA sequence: TGTGCCTCCGCCCGGGGGGGTGGATATGGCTACACCTTC.

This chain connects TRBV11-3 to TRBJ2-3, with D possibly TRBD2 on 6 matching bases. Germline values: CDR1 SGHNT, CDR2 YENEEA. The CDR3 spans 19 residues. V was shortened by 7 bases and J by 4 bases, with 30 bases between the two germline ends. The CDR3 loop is CASTNAIPQEDYSADTQYF. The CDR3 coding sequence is TGTGCCAGCACCAACGCAATTCCCCAAGAGGACTATAGTGCAGATACGCAGTATTTT.

The CDR3 is CASSQGGWYQETQYF. Here the CDR3 DNA reads TGTGCCAGCAGCCAGGGGGGATGGTACCAAGAGACCCAGTACTTC. The V gene is TRBV16, the J gene TRBJ2-5, with D perhaps TRBD2 (6 bases). Trimming stripped 3 bases from V and 0 bases from J, with 11 bases between. Germline lookup yields CDR1 KGHSY and CDR2 FQNENV. The CDR3 totals 15 residues.

The CDR3 spells CASSQDYRSTEAFF. In DNA form, the CDR3 reads TGTGCCAGCAGCCAGGATTATCGGAGCACTGAAGCTTTCTTT. The chain links TRBV14 to TRBJ1-1, with unresolved D. From germline, CDR1 is SGHDN and CDR2 FVKESK. Trimming stripped 3 bases from V and 4 bases from J, with 12 bases between. The CDR3 totals 14 residues.

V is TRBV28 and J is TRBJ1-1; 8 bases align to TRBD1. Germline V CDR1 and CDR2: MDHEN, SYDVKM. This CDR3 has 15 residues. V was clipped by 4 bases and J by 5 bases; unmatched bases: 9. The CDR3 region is CASSSATGEGTEAFF. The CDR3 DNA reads TGTGCCAGCAGTTCCGCGACAGGGGAAGGAACTGAAGCTTTCTTT. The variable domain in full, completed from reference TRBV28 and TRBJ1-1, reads DVKVTQSSRYLVKRTGEKVFLECVQDMDHENMFWYRQDPGLGLRLIYFSYDVKMKEKGDIPEGYSVSREKKERFSLILESASTNQTSMYLCASSSATGEGTEAFFGQGTRLTVV.

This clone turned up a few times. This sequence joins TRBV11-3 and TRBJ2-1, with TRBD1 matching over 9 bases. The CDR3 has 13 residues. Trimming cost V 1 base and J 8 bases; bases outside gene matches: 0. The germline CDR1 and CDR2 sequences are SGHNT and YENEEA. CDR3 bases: TGTGCCAGCAGCTTAGGGGACAGGGATGAGCAGTTCTTC. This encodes CASSLGDRDEQFF.

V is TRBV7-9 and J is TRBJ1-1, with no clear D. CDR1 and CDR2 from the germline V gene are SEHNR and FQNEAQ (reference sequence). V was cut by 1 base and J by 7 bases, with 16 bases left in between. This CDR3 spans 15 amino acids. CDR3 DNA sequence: TGTGCCAGCAGCTTAGTCATCGCAAACACACATGAAGCTTTCTTT. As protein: CASSLVIANTHEAFF.

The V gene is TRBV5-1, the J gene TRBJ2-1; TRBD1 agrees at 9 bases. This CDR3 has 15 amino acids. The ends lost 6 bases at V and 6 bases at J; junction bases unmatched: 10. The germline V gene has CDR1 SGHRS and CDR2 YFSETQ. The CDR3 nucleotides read TGCGCCAGCACCAGAACCGGGACAGGGTTCAATGAGCAGTTCTTC. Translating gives CASTRTGTGFNEQFF.

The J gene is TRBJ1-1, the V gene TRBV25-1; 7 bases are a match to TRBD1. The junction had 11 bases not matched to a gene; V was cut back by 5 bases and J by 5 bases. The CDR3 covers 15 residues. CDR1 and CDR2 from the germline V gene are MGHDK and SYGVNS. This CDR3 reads CASSPLQGSKTEAFF. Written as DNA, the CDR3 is TGTGCCAGCAGTCCACTACAGGGGTCGAAAACTGAAGCTTTCTTT.

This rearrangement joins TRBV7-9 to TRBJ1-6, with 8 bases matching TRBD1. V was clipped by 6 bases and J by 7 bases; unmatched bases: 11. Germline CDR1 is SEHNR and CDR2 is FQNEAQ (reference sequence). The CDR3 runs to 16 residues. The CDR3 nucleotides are TGTGCCAGCAGTAACGCGCGGACAGGGAAGAATTCACCCCTCCACTTT. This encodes CASSNARTGKNSPLHF.

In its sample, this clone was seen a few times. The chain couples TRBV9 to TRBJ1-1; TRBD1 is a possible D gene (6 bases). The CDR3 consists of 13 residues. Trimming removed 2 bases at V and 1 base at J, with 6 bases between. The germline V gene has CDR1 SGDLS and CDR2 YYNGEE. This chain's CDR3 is CASSVGANTEAFF. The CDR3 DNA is TGTGCCAGCAGCGTGGGGGCGAACACTGAAGCTTTCTTT.

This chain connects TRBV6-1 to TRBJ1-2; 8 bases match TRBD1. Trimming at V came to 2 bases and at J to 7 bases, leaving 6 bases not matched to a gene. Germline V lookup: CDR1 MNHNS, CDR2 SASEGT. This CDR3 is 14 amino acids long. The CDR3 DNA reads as TGTGCCAGCAGTGAACCGGGACAGGATCCTGGCTACACCTTC. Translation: CASSEPGQDPGYTF.

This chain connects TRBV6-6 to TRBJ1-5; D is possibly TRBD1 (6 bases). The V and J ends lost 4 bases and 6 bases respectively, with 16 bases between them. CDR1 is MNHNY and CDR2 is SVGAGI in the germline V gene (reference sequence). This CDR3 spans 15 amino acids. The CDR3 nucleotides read TGTGCCAGCAGTTCGAATACAGGGTTGGTTCAGCCCCAGCATTTT. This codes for CASSSNTGLVQPQHF.

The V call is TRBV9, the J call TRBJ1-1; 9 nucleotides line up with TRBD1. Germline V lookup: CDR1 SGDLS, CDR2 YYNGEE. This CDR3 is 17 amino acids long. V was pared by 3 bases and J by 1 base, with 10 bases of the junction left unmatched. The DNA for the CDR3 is TGTGCCAGCAGCGATAAGGCGACAGGGGGGGAGAACACTGAAGCTTTCTTT. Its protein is CASSDKATGGENTEAFF.

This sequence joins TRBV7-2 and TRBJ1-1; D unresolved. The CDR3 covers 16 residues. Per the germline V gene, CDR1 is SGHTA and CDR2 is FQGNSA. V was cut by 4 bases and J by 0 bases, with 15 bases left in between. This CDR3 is CASSSRSPSLNTEAFF. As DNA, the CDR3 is TGTGCCAGCAGCTCCCGGTCCCCGTCTCTGAACACTGAAGCTTTCTTT.

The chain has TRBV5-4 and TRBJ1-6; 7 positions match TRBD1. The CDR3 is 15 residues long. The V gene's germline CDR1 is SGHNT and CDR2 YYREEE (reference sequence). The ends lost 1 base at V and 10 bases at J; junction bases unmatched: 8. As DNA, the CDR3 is TGTGCCAGCAGCTTGCTTGGGACAGCGCCCTCACCCCTCCACTTT. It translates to CASSLLGTAPSPLHF.

The CDR3 region has the DNA TGCGCCAGCAGCTTGGGACAGGCTAGCACAGATACGCAGTATTTT. It yields the protein CASSLGQASTDTQYF. This chain uses TRBV5-1 with TRBJ2-3; tentatively, D is TRBD1 (6 bases). The CDR3 length is 15 residues. Germline-derived CDR1 and CDR2 are SGHRS and YFSETQ. Deletions cut 0 bases from V and 0 bases from J, with 8 bases between.

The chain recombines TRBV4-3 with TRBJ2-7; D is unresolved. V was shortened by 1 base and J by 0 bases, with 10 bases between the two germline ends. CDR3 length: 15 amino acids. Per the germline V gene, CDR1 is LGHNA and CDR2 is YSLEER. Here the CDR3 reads CASSQGAISSYEQYF. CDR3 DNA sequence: TGCGCCAGCAGCCAAGGCGCGATTAGCTCCTACGAGCAGTACTTC.

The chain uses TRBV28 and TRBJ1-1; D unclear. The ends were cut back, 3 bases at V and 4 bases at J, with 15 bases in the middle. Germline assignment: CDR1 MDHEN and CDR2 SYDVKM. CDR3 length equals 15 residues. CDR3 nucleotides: TGTGCCAGCAGTTTTGCCGAGAGGTTAAGCACTGAAGCTTTCTTT. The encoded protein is CASSFAERLSTEAFF.

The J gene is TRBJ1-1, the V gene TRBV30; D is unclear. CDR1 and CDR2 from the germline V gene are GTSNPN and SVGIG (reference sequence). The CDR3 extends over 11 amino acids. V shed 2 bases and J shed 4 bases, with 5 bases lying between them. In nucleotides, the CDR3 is TGTGCCTGGAGTTCGGGCACTGAAGCTTTCTTT. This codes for CAWSSGTEAFF.

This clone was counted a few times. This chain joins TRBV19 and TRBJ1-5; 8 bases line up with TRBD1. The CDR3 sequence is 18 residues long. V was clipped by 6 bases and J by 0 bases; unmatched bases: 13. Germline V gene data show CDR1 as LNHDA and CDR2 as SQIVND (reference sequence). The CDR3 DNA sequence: TGTGCCAGTAGAAACATTGGGACAGGCCAATATAGCAATCAGCCCCAGCATTTT. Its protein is CASRNIGTGQYSNQPQHF.

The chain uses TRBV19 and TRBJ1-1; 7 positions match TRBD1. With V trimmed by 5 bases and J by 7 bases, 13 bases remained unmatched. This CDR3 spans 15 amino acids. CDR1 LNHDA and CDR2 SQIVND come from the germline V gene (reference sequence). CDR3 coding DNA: TGTGCCAGTAGTGACCGAGACAGGGAACGGGGTGAAGCTTTCTTT. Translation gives CASSDRDRERGEAFF.

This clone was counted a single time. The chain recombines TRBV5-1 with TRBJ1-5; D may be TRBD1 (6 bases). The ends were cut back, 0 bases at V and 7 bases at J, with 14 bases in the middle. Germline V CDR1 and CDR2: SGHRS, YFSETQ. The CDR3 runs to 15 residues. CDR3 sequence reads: CASSLVGGAGQPQHF. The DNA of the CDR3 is TGCGCCAGCAGCTTGGTGGGGGGGGCGGGACAGCCCCAGCATTTT.

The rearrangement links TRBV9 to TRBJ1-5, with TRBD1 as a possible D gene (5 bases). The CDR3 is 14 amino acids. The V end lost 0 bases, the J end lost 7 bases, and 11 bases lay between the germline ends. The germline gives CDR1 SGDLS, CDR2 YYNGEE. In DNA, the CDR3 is TGTGCCAGCAGCGTAGGCGGGGGTGGCCAGCCCCAGCATTTT. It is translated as CASSVGGGGQPQHF.

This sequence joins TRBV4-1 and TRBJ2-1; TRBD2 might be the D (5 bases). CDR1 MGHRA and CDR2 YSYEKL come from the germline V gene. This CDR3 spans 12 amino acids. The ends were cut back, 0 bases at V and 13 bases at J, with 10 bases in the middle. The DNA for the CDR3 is TGCGCCAGCAGCCAAGACAGGACGGGACAGTTCTTC. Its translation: CASSQDRTGQFF.